A selection of T cell receptor beta chains follows, all from one sample in a study of cytomegalovirus exposure and HLA in healthy donors. Clones were read by immunoSEQ multiplex PCR, and TCRdb kept only the in-frame ones, dropping some. Of almost 65,000 clones listed, 75% to 90% are singletons. Sequenced sample: PBMCs. These receptors originate from a woman in her late teens or twenties in good health and CMV-seronegative. CDR3s include the opening cysteine and the closing phenylalanine or tryptophan. Each record gives: clone size, V gene, J gene, D gene, CDR3 protein, CDR3 DNA. The D gene is left open where the match is weak. Clone size, where shown, is once, few, many, or a class for clones that have expanded.

clone size: NA
V gene: TRBV21-1
J gene: TRBJ2-7
D gene: NA
CDR3 protein: CASSAKGLLVNEQGKNEQYF
CDR3 DNA: TGTGCCAGCAGCGCAAAGGGGTTATTAGTAAATGAGCAGGGGAAGAACGAGCAGTACTTC

clone size: NA
V gene: TRBV7-8
J gene: TRBJ2-1
D gene: NA
CDR3 protein: CASKRGWGGRTYNEQFF
CDR3 DNA: TGTGCCAGCAAGAGGGGGTGGGGTGGTAGGACCTACAATGAGCAGTTCTTC

clone size: NA
V gene: TRBV15
J gene: TRBJ2-2
D gene: TRBD1
CDR3 protein: CATSRDRELGTGELFF
CDR3 DNA: TGTGCCACCAGCAGGGACAGGGAATTAGGCACCGGGGAGCTGTTTTTT

clone size: NA
V gene: TRBV5-1
J gene: TRBJ2-1
D gene: NA
CDR3 protein: CASSFFQGIGYNEQFF
CDR3 DNA: TGCGCCAGCAGCTTCTTCCAGGGGATAGGCTACAATGAGCAGTTCTTC

clone size: once
V gene: TRBV30
J gene: TRBJ2-5
D gene: NA
CDR3 protein: CAWNPSGATRETQYF
CDR3 DNA: TGTGCCTGGAATCCCTCAGGGGCAACTAGAGAGACCCAGTACTTC

clone size: NA
V gene: TRBV27
J gene: TRBJ2-1
D gene: TRBD2
CDR3 protein: CASSPVAGGVYNEQFF
CDR3 DNA: TGTGCCAGCAGCCCTGTAGCGGGAGGCGTCTACAATGAGCAGTTCTTC

clone size: NA
V gene: TRBV18
J gene: TRBJ1-5
D gene: NA
CDR3 protein: CASSRQGGNQPQHF
CDR3 DNA: TGTGCCAGCTCACGCCAGGGCGGCAATCAGCCCCAGCATTTT

clone size: NA
V gene: TRBV7-9
J gene: TRBJ2-7
D gene: NA
CDR3 protein: CASSLAREWSSYEQYF
CDR3 DNA: TGTGCCAGCAGCTTAGCGCGCGAGTGGAGCTCCTACGAGCAGTACTTC

clone size: NA
V gene: TRBV27
J gene: TRBJ1-1
D gene: TRBD1
CDR3 protein: CASRAGGTTEAFF
CDR3 DNA: TGTGCCAGCAGAGCAGGGGGTACGACTGAAGCTTTCTTT

clone size: NA
V gene: TRBV5-4
J gene: TRBJ2-2
D gene: TRBD2
CDR3 protein: CASSLGTSGGSAGELFF
CDR3 DNA: TGTGCCAGCAGCCTCGGGACTAGCGGGGGGTCGGCCGGGGAGCTGTTTTTT